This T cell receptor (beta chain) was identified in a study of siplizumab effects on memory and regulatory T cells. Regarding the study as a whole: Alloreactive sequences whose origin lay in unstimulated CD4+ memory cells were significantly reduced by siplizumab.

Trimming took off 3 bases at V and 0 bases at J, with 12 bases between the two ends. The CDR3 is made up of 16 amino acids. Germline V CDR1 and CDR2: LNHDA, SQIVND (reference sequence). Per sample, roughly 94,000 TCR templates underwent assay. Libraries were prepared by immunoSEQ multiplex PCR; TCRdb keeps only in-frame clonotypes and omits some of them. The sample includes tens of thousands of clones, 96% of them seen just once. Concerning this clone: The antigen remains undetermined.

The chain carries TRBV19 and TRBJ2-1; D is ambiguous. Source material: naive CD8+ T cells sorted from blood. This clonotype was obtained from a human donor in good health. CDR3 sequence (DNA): TGTGCCAGTAGTATCGCTCACCAGAGCTCCTACAATGAGCAGTTCTTC. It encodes CASSIAHQSSYNEQFF.